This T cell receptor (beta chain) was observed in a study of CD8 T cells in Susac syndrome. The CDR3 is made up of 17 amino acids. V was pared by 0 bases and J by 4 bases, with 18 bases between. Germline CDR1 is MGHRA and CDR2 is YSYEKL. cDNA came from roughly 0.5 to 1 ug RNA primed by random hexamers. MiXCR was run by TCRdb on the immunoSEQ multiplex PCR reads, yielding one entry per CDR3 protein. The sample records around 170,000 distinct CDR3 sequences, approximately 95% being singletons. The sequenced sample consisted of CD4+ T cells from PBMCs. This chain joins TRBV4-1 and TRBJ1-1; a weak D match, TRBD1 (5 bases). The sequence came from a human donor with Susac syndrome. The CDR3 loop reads CASSQEAGKRFITEAFF. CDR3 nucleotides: TGCGCCAGCAGCCAAGAGGCAGGGAAGAGGTTTATCACTGAAGCTTTCTTT.